This TCR beta chain was identified during a study of Tregs in tolerant kidney transplant recipients. Overall study findings and caveats: Biological reproducibility was not directly addressed in this study. Tolerant patients' donor-specific Tregs expanded beyond overall Tregs, suggesting antigen-driven growth. Changing PCR primers prevented nucleotide comparison between some patients' samples.

Of note for this clone: Antigen unknown.

Trimming cost V 6 bases and J 4 bases, with 13 bases left between them. CDR3 size: 13 residues. The germline CDR1 and CDR2 sequences are MNHEY and SMNVEV (reference sequence). The method was immunoSEQ multiplex PCR; TCRdb's version includes in-frame clones alone and lacks a portion of them. The sample yields roughly 69,000 clones, around nine tenths seen once. The sample consisted of CD4+ T cells from blood, taken before the transplant. The V gene is TRBV27, the J gene TRBJ2-7; tentatively, D is TRBD1 (5 bases). This sequence originates from a human donor who received a combined kidney and bone marrow transplant. CDR3 protein: CASRPQGRYEQYF. The CDR3 DNA sequence: TGTGCCAGCAGACCCCAGGGTCGGTACGAGCAGTACTTC.